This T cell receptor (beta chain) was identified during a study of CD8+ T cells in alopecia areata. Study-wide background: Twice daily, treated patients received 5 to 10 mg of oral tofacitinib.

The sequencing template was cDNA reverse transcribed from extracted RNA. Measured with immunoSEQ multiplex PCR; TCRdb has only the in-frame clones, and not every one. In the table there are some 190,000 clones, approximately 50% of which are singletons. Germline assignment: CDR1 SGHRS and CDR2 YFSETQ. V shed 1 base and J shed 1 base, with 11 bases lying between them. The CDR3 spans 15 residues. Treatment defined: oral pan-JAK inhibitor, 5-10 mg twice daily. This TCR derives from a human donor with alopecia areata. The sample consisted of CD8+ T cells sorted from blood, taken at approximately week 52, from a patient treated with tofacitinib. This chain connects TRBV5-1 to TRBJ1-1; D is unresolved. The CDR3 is CASSLSGNTNTEAFF. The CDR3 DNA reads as TGCGCCAGCAGCTTGTCGGGAAACACGAACACTGAAGCTTTCTTT.